The text below deals with one T cell receptor beta chain. V gave up 1 base and J gave up 11 bases, with 11 bases separating them. Germline-derived CDR1 and CDR2 are MNHNS and SASEGT. The CDR3 length is 12 residues. This sample was taken from a study of blood T cell repertoires in COVID-19. About the research overall: Samples of COVID-19 (acute and convalescent) were obtained from the United States, Italy and Spain.

Assay used: immunoSEQ multiplex PCR; TCRdb lists only in-frame clones, some missing. This sample has roughly 380,000 clones, with around 84% found just once. The gene calls are TRBV6-1 and TRBJ1-1, with D possibly TRBD1 on 5 matching bases. The TCR comes from a woman aged 18-35 years with acute or convalescent COVID-19. Sample: peripheral blood. CDR3 DNA sequence: TGTGCCAGCAGTGAAGGGACATTAGGGGCTTTCTTT. This translates into CASSEGTLGAFF.